This TCR beta chain emerged from a study of regulatory T cells in long-lasting Graves disease. The V gene lost 1 base and the J gene lost 4 bases, with 10 bases spanning the gap. The CDR3 is made up of 14 amino acids. Looked up from germline, CDR1 is SEHNR and CDR2 is FQNEAQ (reference sequence). This clonotype came up many times. The time point was: newly diagnosed GD, antithyroid drugs for less than 3 months. Preparation of the TCR library used RNA extracted from PBMCs. Arm-PCR of CDR3 regions and iRepertoire HTBI primers were used to build TCR beta libraries. Using its own MiXCR run on the multiplex PCR reads, TCRdb lists one record per CDR3 protein. The table has approximately 360,000 distinct CDR3 sequences, approximately 12% seen once; the top ten hold over 15%. The sample was also reused in another study, on T cells in Graves' hyperthyroidism and ophthalmopathy. That report notes: Diagnoses rested on clinical symptoms, serum thyroxine and TRAb, thyroid ultrasound and orbital computed tomography.

Sequencing was performed on peripheral blood mononuclear cells (PBMCs), taken at new diagnosis, from a patient treated with antithyroid drugs. The V call is TRBV7-9, the J call TRBJ1-2, with D hard to call. The source of this sequence is a woman in her late teens or twenties with Graves disease. The CDR3 protein is CASSLGSGIYGYTF. The CDR3 DNA reads as TGTGCCAGCAGCTTAGGCTCGGGGATCTATGGCTACACCTTC. Based on the CDR3 plus reference TRBV7-9 and TRBJ1-2, the full variable domain is DTGVSQNPRHKITKRGQNVTFRCDPISEHNRLYWYRQTLGQGPEFLTYFQNEAQLEKSRLLSDRFSAERPKGSFSTLEIQRTEQGDSAMYLCASSLGSGIYGYTFGSGTRLTVV.